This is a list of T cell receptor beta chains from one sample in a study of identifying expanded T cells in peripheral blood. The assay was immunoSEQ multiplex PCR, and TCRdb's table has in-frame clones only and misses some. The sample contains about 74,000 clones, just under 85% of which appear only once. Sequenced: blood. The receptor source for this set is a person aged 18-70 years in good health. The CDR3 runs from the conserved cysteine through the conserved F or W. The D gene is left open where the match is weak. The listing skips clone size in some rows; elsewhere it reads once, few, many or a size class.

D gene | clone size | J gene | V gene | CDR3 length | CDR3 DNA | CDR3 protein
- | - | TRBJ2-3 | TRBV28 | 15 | TGTGCCAGCAGTTTACCCTTACCGGGCACAGATACGCAGTATTTT | CASSLPLPGTDTQYF
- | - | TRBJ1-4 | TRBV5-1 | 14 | TGCGCCAGCGGTGTTGGTAGACTTAATGAAAAACTGTTTTTT | CASGVGRLNEKLFF
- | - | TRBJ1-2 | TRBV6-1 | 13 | TGTGCCAGCGGAATGGGGGGGAGCTATGGCTACACCTTC | CASGMGGSYGYTF
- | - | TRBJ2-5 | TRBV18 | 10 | TGTGCCAGCTCCCAAGAGACCCAGTACTTC | CASSQETQYF
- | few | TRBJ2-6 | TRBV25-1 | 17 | TGTGCCAGCAGTCCTGGGGGCAGAGGCTCTGGGGCCAACGTCCTGACTTTC | CASSPGGRGSGANVLTF
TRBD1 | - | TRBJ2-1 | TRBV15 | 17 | TGTGCCACCAGCCCGAGCCGGACAGGGGCGACCTACAATGAGCAGTTCTTC | CATSPSRTGATYNEQFF
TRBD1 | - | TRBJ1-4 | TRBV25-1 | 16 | TGTGCCAGCAGCACGACGCCCGGGACAGGGGACGAAAAACTGTTTTTT | CASSTTPGTGDEKLFF
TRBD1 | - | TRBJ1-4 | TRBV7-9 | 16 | TGTGCCAGCAGCTTAGCGCGTCAGGGGGCGGGAGAAAAACTGTTTTTT | CASSLARQGAGEKLFF
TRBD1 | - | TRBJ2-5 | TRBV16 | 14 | TGTGCCAGCAGCCAAAGCAGGGGGCAAGAGACCCAGTACTTC | CASSQSRGQETQYF
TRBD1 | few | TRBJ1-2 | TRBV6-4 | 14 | TGTGCCAGCAGTCAAAGACAGGGGGCGACTGGCTACACCTTC | CASSQRQGATGYTF
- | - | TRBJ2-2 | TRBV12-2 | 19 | TGTGCAAGTCGCCAAGAAGCCCTCGGCCCGGAGTCGGGCACCGGGGAGCTGTTTTTT | CASRQEALGPESGTGELFF
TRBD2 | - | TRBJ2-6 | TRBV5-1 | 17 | TGCGCCAGCAGCTTGTTAGCGGGAGGTTCTGGGGCCAACGTCCTGACTTTC | CASSLLAGGSGANVLTF
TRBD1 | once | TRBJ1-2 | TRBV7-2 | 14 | TGTGCCAGCAGCCAAGACAGGGGGCTTTATGGCTACACCTTC | CASSQDRGLYGYTF
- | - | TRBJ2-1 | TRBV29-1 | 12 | TGCAGCGTCCTCGGACCTAGCTATGAGCAGTTCTTC | CSVLGPSYEQFF
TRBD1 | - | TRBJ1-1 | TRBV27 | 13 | TGTGCCAGCAGTCAAATACAGGGGACTGAAGCTTTCTTT | CASSQIQGTEAFF
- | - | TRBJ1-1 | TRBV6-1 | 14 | TGTGCCAGCAGTGGGGCGACGGCAGTCTCCGAAGCTTTCTTT | CASSGATAVSEAFF
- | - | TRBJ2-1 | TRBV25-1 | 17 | TGTGCCAGCAGTGAATCCCTAGGGGAACCCTCCTACAATGAGCAGTTCTTC | CASSESLGEPSYNEQFF
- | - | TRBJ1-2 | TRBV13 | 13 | TGTGCCAGCAGCCCGCGGGACTCTCAAGGCTACACCTTC | CASSPRDSQGYTF
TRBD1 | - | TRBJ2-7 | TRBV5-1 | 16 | TGCGCCAGCAGGGAGGAACCGGGACAGCTCCCCGACGAGCAGTACTTC | CASREEPGQLPDEQYF
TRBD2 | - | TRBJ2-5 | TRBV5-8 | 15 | TGTGCCAGCAGCGGCGGACTAGCGGGAGTTGAGACCCAGTACTTC | CASSGGLAGVETQYF
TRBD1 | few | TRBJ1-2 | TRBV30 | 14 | TGTGCCTGGAGTGTACGGACAGGGAGCTATGGCTACACCTTC | CAWSVRTGSYGYTF
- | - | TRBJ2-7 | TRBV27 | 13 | TGTGCCAGCAGTTTGGGACTCTCCTACGAGCAGTACTTC | CASSLGLSYEQYF
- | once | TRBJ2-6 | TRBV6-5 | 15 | TGTGCCAGCAGTTACGGTCTGTCGGGGGCCAACGTCCTGACTTTC | CASSYGLSGANVLTF
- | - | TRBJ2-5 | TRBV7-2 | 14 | TGTGCCAGCAGCTTAATCCAACTCCAAGAGACCCAGTACTTC | CASSLIQLQETQYF
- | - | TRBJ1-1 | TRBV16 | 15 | TGTGCCAGCAGCCAAGAGAGGACAGCCAACACTGAAGCTTTCTTT | CASSQERTANTEAFF
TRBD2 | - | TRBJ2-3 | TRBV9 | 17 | TGTGCCAGCAGCGTAGAGGGAAGGGCGGGAGGTCCAGATACGCAGTATTTT | CASSVEGRAGGPDTQYF
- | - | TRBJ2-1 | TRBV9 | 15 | TGTGCCAGCAGCGTTTTCGACGGCCGCTACAATGAGCAGTTCTTC | CASSVFDGRYNEQFF
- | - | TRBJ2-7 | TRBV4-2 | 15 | TGTGCCAGCAGCCAAGATAAGACACCTCGCTACGAGCAGTACTTC | CASSQDKTPRYEQYF
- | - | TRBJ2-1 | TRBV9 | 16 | TGTGCCAGCAGCGGCGTAATAACCCTAACCCTCAATGAGCAGTTCTTC | CASSGVITLTLNEQFF
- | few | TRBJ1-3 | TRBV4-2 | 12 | TGTGCCAGCAGCCAAGGTGATGGCACCATATATTTT | CASSQGDGTIYF
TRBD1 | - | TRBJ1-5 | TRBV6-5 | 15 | TGTGCCAGCAGCTACCTAGGGACAGCTAATCAGCCCCAGCATTTT | CASSYLGTANQPQHF
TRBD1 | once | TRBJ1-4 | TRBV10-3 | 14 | TGTGCCATCAGTGGTGGGACAGGGACTGAAAAACTGTTTTTT | CAISGGTGTEKLFF
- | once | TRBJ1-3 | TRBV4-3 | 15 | TGCGCCAGCAGCCAGGACCTTTCCTCTGGAAACACCATATATTTT | CASSQDLSSGNTIYF
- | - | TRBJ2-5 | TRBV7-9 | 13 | TGTGCCAGCAGCCACGGAGTCGTTGAGACCCAGTACTTC | CASSHGVVETQYF
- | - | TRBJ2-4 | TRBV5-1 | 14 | TGCGCCAGCTCGACGGGGGCGGGGGCAGACATTCAGTACTTC | CASSTGAGADIQYF
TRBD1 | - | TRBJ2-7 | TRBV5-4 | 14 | TGTGCCAGCAGCCTACCTTCGACAGGGTCCGAGCAGTACTTC | CASSLPSTGSEQYF
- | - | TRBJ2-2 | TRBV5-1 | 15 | TGCGCCAGCAGCATCGGGGTAGCGAACACCGGGGAGCTGTTTTTT | CASSIGVANTGELFF
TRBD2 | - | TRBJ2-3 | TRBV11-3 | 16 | TGTGCCAGCAGCTTAGTGGCGGGAGGGCCCCCAGATACGCAGTATTTT | CASSLVAGGPPDTQYF
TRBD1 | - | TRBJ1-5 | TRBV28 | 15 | TGTGCCAGCAGGGGACAGGGCAGGAGATATCAGCCCCAGCATTTT | CASRGQGRRYQPQHF
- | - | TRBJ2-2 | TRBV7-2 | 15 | TGTGCCAGCACCCCTCCCGCGGTTGGAACCGGGGAGCTGTTTTTT | CASTPPAVGTGELFF
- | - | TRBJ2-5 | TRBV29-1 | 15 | TGCAGCGTTGTCCCCTTGGAGGCCCAGGGAGAGACCCAGTACTTC | CSVVPLEAQGETQYF
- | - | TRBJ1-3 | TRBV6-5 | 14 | TGTGCCAGCAGACAGAAACTGGCTGGAAACACCATATATTTT | CASRQKLAGNTIYF
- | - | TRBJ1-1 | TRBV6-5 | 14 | TGTGCCAGCAGTCTAACAGGGTTAGGCACTGAAGCTTTCTTT | CASSLTGLGTEAFF
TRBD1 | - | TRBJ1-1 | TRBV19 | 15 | TGTGCCAGTAGTATGCCGGACAGGGGAAGGCCTGAAGCTTTCTTT | CASSMPDRGRPEAFF
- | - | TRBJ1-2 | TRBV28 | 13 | TGTGCCAGCAGTTTCAATGGGGAGTATGGCTACACCTTC | CASSFNGEYGYTF
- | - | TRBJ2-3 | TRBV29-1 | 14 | TGCAGCGCGGACACTAGCTTCGGCACAGATACGCAGTATTTT | CSADTSFGTDTQYF
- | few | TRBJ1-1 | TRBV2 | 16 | TGTGCCAGCAGTGAGCACCCGGGACTGATATCCGGTGAAGCTTTCTTT | CASSEHPGLISGEAFF
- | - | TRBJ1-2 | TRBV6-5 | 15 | TGTGCCAGCAGTTACTCGCCAGGGGATAACTATGGCTACACCTTC | CASSYSPGDNYGYTF
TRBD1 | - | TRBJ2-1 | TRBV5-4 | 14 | TGTGCCAGCAGCTTGCCACCGGGACAGACTGAGCAGTTCTTC | CASSLPPGQTEQFF